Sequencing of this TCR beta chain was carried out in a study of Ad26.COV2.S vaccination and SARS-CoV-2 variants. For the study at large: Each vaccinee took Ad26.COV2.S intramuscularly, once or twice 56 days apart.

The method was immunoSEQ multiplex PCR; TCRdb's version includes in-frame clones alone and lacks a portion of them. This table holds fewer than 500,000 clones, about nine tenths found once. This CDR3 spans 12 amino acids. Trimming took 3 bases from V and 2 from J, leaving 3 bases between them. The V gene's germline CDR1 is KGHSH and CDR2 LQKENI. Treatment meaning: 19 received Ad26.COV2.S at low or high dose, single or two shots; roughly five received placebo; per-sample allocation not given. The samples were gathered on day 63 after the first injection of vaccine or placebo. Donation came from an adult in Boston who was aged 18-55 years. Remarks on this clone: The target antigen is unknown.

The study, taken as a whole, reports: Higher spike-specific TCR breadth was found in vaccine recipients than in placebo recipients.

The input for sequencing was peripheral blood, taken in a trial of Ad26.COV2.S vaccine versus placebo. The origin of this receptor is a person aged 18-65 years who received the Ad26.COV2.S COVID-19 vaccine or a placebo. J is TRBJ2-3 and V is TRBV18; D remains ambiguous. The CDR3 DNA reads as TGTGCCAGCTCACCGAACACAGATACGCAGTATTTT. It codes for CASSPNTDTQYF.